Each of the 32 T cell receptor beta chains below was sequenced from the same sample in a study of blood T cell repertoires in COVID-19. The protocol was immunoSEQ multiplex PCR, while the TCRdb copy is restricted to in-frame clones and leaves out a portion. The table has around 130,000 clones, roughly 89% seen once. Sequenced sample: peripheral blood. The receptors were gathered from a woman aged 50 to 60 with acute or convalescent COVID-19.

This clone was observed once. The chain links TRBV30 to TRBJ1-5; tentative D call: TRBD1 (5 bases). Germline V gives CDR1 GTSNPN, CDR2 SVGIG (reference sequence). Trimming shortened V by 0 bases and J by 0 bases, and 9 bases separated the two germline ends. The CDR3 consists of 15 residues. In DNA, the CDR3 is TGTGCCTGGAGTGTCGGGGGTAATAGCAATCAGCCCCAGCATTTT. Translating gives CAWSVGGNSNQPQHF.

This sequence joins TRBV6-5 and TRBJ2-1, with 10 bases lining up with TRBD2. From germline, CDR1 is MNHEY and CDR2 SVGAGI. Losses at the gene ends were 1 base for V and 9 bases for J; bases not matched to a gene: 9. There are 16 residues in the CDR3. Here the CDR3 DNA reads TGTGCCAGCAGTTACTTACCCGGGACTAGCGCAGGTGAGCAGTTCTTC. Protein sequence: CASSYLPGTSAGEQFF.

The sample holds one count of this clone. J is TRBJ1-1 and V is TRBV19; no clear D. The CDR3 loop spans 13 amino acids. CDR1 is LNHDA and CDR2 is SQIVND in the germline V gene (reference sequence). V was cut by 5 bases and J by 1 base, with 8 bases left in between. CDR3 region: CASSEAKNTEAFF. The CDR3, as DNA: TGTGCCAGTAGTGAGGCAAAGAACACTGAAGCTTTCTTT.

The gene calls are TRBV29-1 and TRBJ2-7; 8 positions match TRBD2. V lost 5 bases to trimming and J lost 3 bases; unmatched junction nucleotides: 3. The CDR3 has 12 amino acids. Germline V gives CDR1 SQVTM, CDR2 ANQGSEA. In DNA form, the CDR3 reads TGCAGCGTTACCCGGGGGGGCTACGAGCAGTACTTC. Protein: CSVTRGGYEQYF.

The rearrangement joins TRBV27 to TRBJ1-5; TRBD1 agrees at 7 bases. CDR1 is MNHEY and CDR2 is SMNVEV in the germline V gene (reference sequence). With V trimmed by 6 bases and J by 0 bases, 5 bases remained unmatched. This CDR3 comprises 15 residues. In nucleotides, the CDR3 is TGTGCCAGCAGCCGGACAGGACGTAGCAATCAGCCCCAGCATTTT. It encodes CASSRTGRSNQPQHF.

The chain employs TRBV12-3 or TRBV12-4 and TRBJ1-1, with no clear D. With 6 bases removed from V and 5 bases from J, the gap between germline ends came to 10 bases. This CDR3 region has 12 residues. CDR3 sequence: CASRVSGTEAFF. CDR3 bases: TGTGCCAGCAGGGTATCCGGGACTGAAGCTTTCTTT.

The chain is built from TRBV11-2 and TRBJ2-1; a possible D gene is TRBD1 (5 bases). The V and J ends lost 5 bases and 5 bases respectively, with 19 bases between them. The CDR3 is 16 amino acids. Germline CDR1 reads SGHAT; CDR2 reads FQNNGV. The CDR3 sequence is CASSPRRGKLDNEQFF. The CDR3 DNA reads TGTGCCAGCAGCCCCCGTAGGGGTAAGTTGGACAATGAGCAGTTCTTC. The full variable domain, rest sourced from reference TRBV11-2 and TRBJ2-1, is EAGVAQSPRYKIIEKRQSVAFWCNPISGHATLYWYQQILGQGPKLLIQFQNNGVVDDSQLPKDRFSAERLKGVDSTLKIQPAKLEDSAVYLCASSPRRGKLDNEQFFGPGTRLTVL.

This clone occurred a few times. The gene calls are TRBV2 and TRBJ1-5; D gene uncertain. The CDR3 loop spans 14 amino acids. V lost 6 bases and J 7 bases, leaving 16 bases between the germline ends. Looked up from germline, CDR1 is SNHLY and CDR2 is FYNNEI. CDR3 bases: TGTGCCAGCAGGGCCGACGCGGGAAGACAGCCCCAGCATTTT. It is translated as CASRADAGRQPQHF.

In this sample, this clone turned up once. V usage is TRBV7-9 and J usage is TRBJ2-7; D is perhaps TRBD1 (5 bases). The germline V gene encodes CDR1 SEHNR and CDR2 FQNEAQ (reference sequence). CDR3 length: 16 amino acids. The V and J ends lost 6 bases and 0 bases respectively, with 18 bases between them. The CDR3 nucleotides read TGTGCCAGCAGTCTGGTCGCCAGGGCGACCTCCTACGAGCAGTACTTC. This codes for CASSLVARATSYEQYF.

J is TRBJ2-1 and V is TRBV11-2; D remains unclear. This CDR3 is 11 amino acids long. Trimming shortened V by 1 base and J by 10 bases, and 5 bases separated the two germline ends. Looked up from germline, CDR1 is SGHAT and CDR2 is FQNNGV. The CDR3 nucleotides read TGTGCCAGCAGCTTAGGTCAGGAGCAGTTCTTC. Translated: CASSLGQEQFF.

The rearrangement uses TRBV7-2 and TRBJ2-3, with D maybe TRBD1 (5 bases). There are 14 residues in the CDR3. The germline V gene encodes CDR1 SGHTA and CDR2 FQGNSA. V lost 7 bases to trimming and J lost 1 base, with 12 bases between them. CDR3 in DNA: TGTGCCAGCAAGACGGAACAGGGCACAGATACGCAGTATTTT. Translation: CASKTEQGTDTQYF.

V gene TRBV6-5 combines with J gene TRBJ1-1; unclear D gene. The CDR3 is made up of 14 amino acids. Germline CDR1 and CDR2: MNHEY and SVGAGI. V lost 3 bases, J lost 1 base, and 9 bases lay in between. The CDR3 coding sequence is TGTGCCAGCAGTTATCTCGGGAAGAACACTGAAGCTTTCTTT. It specifies CASSYLGKNTEAFF.

J is TRBJ2-1 and V is TRBV10-1, with D maybe TRBD2 (6 bases). This CDR3 has 15 residues. The germline V gene has CDR1 WNHNN and CDR2 SYGVQD (reference sequence). Trimming pared 5 bases from V and 7 bases from J, leaving 18 bases between. In nucleotides, the CDR3 is TGCGCCAGCAGTCTTCGGGACTCCCCTCGGAATGAGCAGTTCTTC. Its translation is CASSLRDSPRNEQFF.

The V call is TRBV18, the J call TRBJ2-7, with 10 positions matching TRBD1. This CDR3 is 15 amino acids long. CDR1 is KGHSH and CDR2 is LQKENI in the germline V gene. V lost 3 bases and J lost 6; bases outside the gene matches: 8. CDR3 amino acids: CASSPQGQGQGEQYF. DNA for the CDR3: TGTGCCAGCTCACCCCAGGGACAGGGGCAGGGCGAGCAGTACTTC.

In its sample, this clone was seen once. This chain uses TRBV6-5 with TRBJ1-2; possible D gene TRBD1, 5 bases. Trimming took off 0 bases at V and 4 bases at J, with 12 bases between the two ends. The CDR3 is 15 residues long. Per the germline V gene, CDR1 is MNHEY and CDR2 is SVGAGI. The CDR3 here is CASSYSIGGSYGYTF. DNA of the CDR3: TGTGCCAGCAGTTACTCGATTGGGGGGAGCTATGGCTACACCTTC.

The rearrangement joins TRBV14 to TRBJ2-1, with 13 bases lining up with TRBD2. The CDR3 covers 19 residues. Germline V gene data show CDR1 as SGHDN and CDR2 as FVKESK. With V trimmed by 4 bases and J by 0 bases, 9 bases remained unmatched. For the CDR3, the DNA is TGTGCCAGCAGCCCAGCAGTGGGACTAGCGGGGAGCTCCTACAATGAGCAGTTCTTC. Translating gives CASSPAVGLAGSSYNEQFF.

The V gene is TRBV5-1, the J gene TRBJ2-5, with 7 bases matching TRBD1. Germline-derived CDR1 and CDR2 are SGHRS and YFSETQ. The J segment lost 7 bases and the V segment lost 5 bases, leaving 8 bases of the junction unmatched. The CDR3 runs 13 residues. This CDR3 reads CASSLDRVGTQYF. The CDR3 coding sequence is TGCGCCAGCAGTCTCGACAGGGTAGGGACCCAGTACTTC.

The chain links TRBV4-3 to TRBJ2-7; the match to TRBD2 covers 10 bases. V lost 5 bases to trimming and J lost 4 bases; unmatched junction nucleotides: 5. CDR3 length: 14 residues. The germline CDR1 and CDR2 sequences are LGHNA and YSLEER. The CDR3 DNA reads as TGCGCCAGCAGCGCGGGACTAGCGCTGTACGAGCAGTACTTC. Translating it yields CASSAGLALYEQYF.

The chain links TRBV19 to TRBJ1-5; D is perhaps TRBD1 (6 bases). The CDR3 totals 16 residues. Germline V gene sequence: CDR1 LNHDA, CDR2 SQIVND (reference sequence). Trimming left V 3 bases short and J 4 bases short, with 16 bases between. DNA of the CDR3: TGTGCCAGTAGTATGTTCGGCAGGGGTGGAAATCAGCCCCAGCATTTT. Translating gives CASSMFGRGGNQPQHF.

The chain couples TRBV11-2 to TRBJ1-2; D might be TRBD1 (6 bases). Trimming removed 5 bases from V and 6 bases from J, with 16 bases in between. Germline-derived CDR1 and CDR2 are SGHAT and FQNNGV. The CDR3 is 14 amino acids. The CDR3 sequence: CASSPGQRGDGYTF. DNA of the CDR3: TGTGCCAGCAGCCCAGGACAGAGAGGGGATGGCTACACCTTC.

The rearrangement links TRBV30 to TRBJ1-5, with 7 positions matching TRBD1. The CDR3 contains 12 residues. The V gene's germline CDR1 is GTSNPN and CDR2 SVGIG (reference sequence). V trimming: 6 bases; J trimming: 4 bases; junction bases outside the gene matches: 3. In DNA form, the CDR3 reads TGTGCCTGTTCCAGGGGGAATCAGCCCCAGCATTTT. Amino acid sequence: CACSRGNQPQHF.

This clone has only one observation. The chain is built from TRBV5-1 and TRBJ2-3, with no clear D. Germline values: CDR1 SGHRS, CDR2 YFSETQ. CDR3 length: 12 amino acids. V was pared by 2 bases and J by 2 bases, with 3 bases between. DNA of the CDR3: TGCGCCAGCAGCTTTAACACAGATACGCAGTATTTT. Residues: CASSFNTDTQYF.

This clone has more than one count but fewer than ten. The rearrangement joins TRBV7-9 to TRBJ1-1; the D gene is possibly TRBD1 (6 bases). Trimming left V 4 bases short and J 6 bases short, with 18 bases between. The CDR3 has 15 residues. CDR1 and CDR2 from the germline V gene are SEHNR and FQNEAQ (reference sequence). This chain's CDR3 is CASSSRGGAESEAFF. The CDR3 nucleotides read TGTGCCAGCAGCTCCCGCGGGGGCGCAGAGTCTGAAGCTTTCTTT.

This rearrangement joins TRBV9 to TRBJ1-2; 8 bases match TRBD1. CDR3 length: 13 amino acids. V lost 1 base to trimming and J lost 8 bases; unmatched junction nucleotides: 4. Germline-derived CDR1 and CDR2 are SGDLS and YYNGEE. This CDR3 reads CASSVQGAGGYTF. The CDR3 coding sequence is TGTGCCAGCAGCGTACAGGGGGCAGGAGGCTACACCTTC.

This chain joins TRBV7-9 and TRBJ2-6; weak D call: TRBD1 (5 bases). V dropped 4 bases and J dropped 4 bases, with 14 bases sitting between them. The germline V gene has CDR1 SEHNR and CDR2 FQNEAQ (reference sequence). CDR3 length: 16 residues. The CDR3 sequence is CASSYSGASGANVLTF. CDR3 sequence (DNA): TGTGCCAGCAGCTATAGTGGGGCGTCCGGGGCCAACGTCCTGACTTTC.

The rearrangement joins TRBV18 to TRBJ2-2; a weak D match, TRBD1 (6 bases). V gave up 2 bases and J gave up 3 bases, with 7 bases separating them. The germline V gene has CDR1 KGHSH and CDR2 LQKENI. The length of the CDR3 is 14 residues. CDR3 bases: TGTGCCAGCTCACCAGGGACATACACCGGGGAGCTGTTTTTT. Residues: CASSPGTYTGELFF.

The rearrangement uses TRBV18 and TRBJ1-3; the D gene is possibly TRBD1 (5 bases). Trimming took 1 base from V and 1 from J, leaving 14 bases between them. Germline V lookup: CDR1 KGHSH, CDR2 LQKENI. The CDR3 runs 17 residues. CDR3: CASSPLKGLGSGNTIYF. CDR3 bases: TGTGCCAGCTCACCACTGAAGGGGTTGGGATCTGGAAACACCATATATTTT.

The J gene is TRBJ1-2, the V gene TRBV7-2; maybe TRBD1 (5 bases). With 3 bases removed from V and 4 bases from J, the gap between germline ends came to 18 bases. Germline V gene sequence: CDR1 SGHTA, CDR2 FQGNSA. The CDR3 extends over 16 amino acids. The DNA for the CDR3 is TGTGCCAGCAGCTTTCAGGCAGACAGTTTAGGCTATGGCTACACCTTC. Encoded protein: CASSFQADSLGYGYTF.

This clone turned up a few times. The V gene is TRBV6-2 or TRBV6-3, the J gene TRBJ2-7; 10 bases match TRBD1. Germline CDR1 reads MNHEY; CDR2 reads SVGEGT. The CDR3 runs 17 residues. V shed 6 bases and J 6 bases; nucleotides not matched to a gene: 17. The CDR3 here is CASSRWGQGNGVGEQYF. Here the CDR3 DNA reads TGTGCCAGCAGCCGCTGGGGACAGGGGAACGGGGTTGGCGAGCAGTACTTC.

The gene calls are TRBV29-1 and TRBJ1-2; weak D call: TRBD1 (6 bases). The V gene's germline CDR1 is SQVTM and CDR2 ANQGSEA. This CDR3 contains 13 residues. V lost 3 bases and J 2 bases, leaving 10 bases between the germline ends. This CDR3 reads CSVDGTRNYGYTF. CDR3 coding DNA: TGCAGCGTTGATGGGACAAGGAACTATGGCTACACCTTC.

This clone has only one observation. This chain uses TRBV2 with TRBJ1-6; D not resolved. The CDR3 totals 11 residues. The V end lost 5 bases, the J end lost 10 bases, and 6 bases lay between the germline ends. Germline lookup yields CDR1 SNHLY and CDR2 FYNNEI. The CDR3 spells CASSSKSPLHF. CDR3 nucleotides: TGTGCCAGCAGTTCAAAATCACCCCTCCACTTT.

The rearrangement links TRBV10-2 to TRBJ1-4; 8 bases agree with TRBD1. Germline CDR1 reads WSHSY; CDR2 reads SAAADI. The CDR3 totals 15 residues. The trim removed 7 bases at V and 3 bases at J, leaving 7 bases unmatched. The chain's CDR3 is CASTRQGLSNEKLFF. CDR3 sequence (DNA): TGCGCCAGCACTCGACAGGGGCTTTCTAATGAAAAACTGTTTTTT.